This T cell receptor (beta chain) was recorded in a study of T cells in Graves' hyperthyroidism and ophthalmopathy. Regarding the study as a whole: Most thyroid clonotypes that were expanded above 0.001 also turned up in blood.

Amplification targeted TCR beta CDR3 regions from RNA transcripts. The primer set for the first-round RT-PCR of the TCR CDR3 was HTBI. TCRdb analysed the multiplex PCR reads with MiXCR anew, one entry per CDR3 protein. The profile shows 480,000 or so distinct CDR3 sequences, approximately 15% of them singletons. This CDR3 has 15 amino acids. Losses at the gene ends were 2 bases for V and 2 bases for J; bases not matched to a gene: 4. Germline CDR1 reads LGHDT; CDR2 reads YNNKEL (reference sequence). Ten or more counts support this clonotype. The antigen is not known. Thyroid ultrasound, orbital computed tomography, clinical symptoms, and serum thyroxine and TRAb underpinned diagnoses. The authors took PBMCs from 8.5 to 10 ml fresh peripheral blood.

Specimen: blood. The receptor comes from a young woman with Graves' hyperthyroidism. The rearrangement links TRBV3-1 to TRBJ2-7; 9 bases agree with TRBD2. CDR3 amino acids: CASSQSASGAYEQYF. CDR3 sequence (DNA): TGTGCCAGCAGCCAATCCGCTAGCGGGGCCTACGAGCAGTACTTC.